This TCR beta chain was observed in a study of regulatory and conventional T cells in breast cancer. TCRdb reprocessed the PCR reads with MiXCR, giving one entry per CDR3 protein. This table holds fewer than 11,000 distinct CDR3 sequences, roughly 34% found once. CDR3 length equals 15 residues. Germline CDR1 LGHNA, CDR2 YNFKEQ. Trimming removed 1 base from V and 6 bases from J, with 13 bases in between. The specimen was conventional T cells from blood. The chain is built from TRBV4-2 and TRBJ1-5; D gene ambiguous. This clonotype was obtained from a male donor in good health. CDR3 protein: CASSQANGPGQPQHF. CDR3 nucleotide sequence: TGTGCCAGCAGCCAAGCCAATGGTCCCGGTCAGCCCCAGCATTTT.